This TCR beta chain comes out of a study of T cells in Graves' hyperthyroidism and ophthalmopathy. Findings and caveats of the study: Most thyroid clonotypes that were expanded above 0.001 also turned up in blood.

This clonotype was picked up a small number of times. Its antigen is unknown. Unmatched junction bases numbered 9, after V lost 7 bases and J lost 6 bases. The length of the CDR3 is 14 residues. Looked up from germline, CDR1 is MNHEY and CDR2 is SVGAGI. Lactation, pregnancy, other autoimmune disease or uncontrolled infection led to exclusion of patients. RNA transcripts were the template for amplifying TCR beta CDR3 regions. First-round RT-PCR targeting the TCR CDR3 was performed with the HTBI primer set. TCRdb itself ran the multiplex PCR reads through MiXCR, one entry per CDR3 protein. Of around 720,000 distinct CDR3 sequences in the sample, 30% to 40% were seen once.

Sequenced input: blood. This clonotype originated in a middle-aged woman with Graves' hyperthyroidism. The chain uses TRBV6-5 and TRBJ1-1; 9 nucleotides line up with TRBD1. The chain's CDR3 is CASTTGQGNAEAFF. The CDR3 DNA is TGTGCCAGCACCACGGGACAGGGAAACGCTGAAGCTTTCTTT.